This TCR beta chain appears in the sequencing data of a study of neurological immune-mediated disorders. Study findings and constraints: The repertoires of 18 of 34 multiple sclerosis patients were placed by phylogenetic grouping in a single related-CDR3 cluster, which may be a signature.

V was pared by 4 bases and J by 1 base, with 11 bases between. This CDR3 comprises 14 residues. CDR1 SGDLS and CDR2 YYNGEE come from the germline V gene. The authors produced cDNA by 5'RACE using 10-nucleotide random UMIs. Each CDR3 protein gets one entry after TCRdb re-called the 5' RACE reads with MiXCR. The table shows under 70,000 distinct CDR3 sequences, with about 3.2% occurring only once. To note about this clonotype: The antigen is unknown.

This sequence was found in an older woman with multiple sclerosis. The rearrangement joins TRBV9 to TRBJ1-1; TRBD1 might be the D (6 bases). Sequencing used PBMCs. The CDR3 loop reads CASSQGQRNTEAFF. The CDR3 DNA follows: TGTGCCAGCAGCCAAGGACAGAGGAACACTGAAGCTTTCTTT.